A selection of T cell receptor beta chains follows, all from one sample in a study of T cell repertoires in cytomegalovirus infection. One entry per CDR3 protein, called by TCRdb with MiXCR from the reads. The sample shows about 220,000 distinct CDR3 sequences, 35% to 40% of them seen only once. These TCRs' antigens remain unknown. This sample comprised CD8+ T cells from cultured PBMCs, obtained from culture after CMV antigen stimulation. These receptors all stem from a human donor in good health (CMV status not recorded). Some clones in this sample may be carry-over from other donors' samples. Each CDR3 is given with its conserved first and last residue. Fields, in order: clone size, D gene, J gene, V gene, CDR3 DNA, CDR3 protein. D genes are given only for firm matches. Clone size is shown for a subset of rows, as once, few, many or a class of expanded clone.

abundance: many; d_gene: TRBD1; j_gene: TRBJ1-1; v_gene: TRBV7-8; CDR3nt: TGTGCCAGCAGCGACGTACAGGGGAAGAACACTGAAGCTTTCTTT; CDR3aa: CASSDVQGKNTEAFF
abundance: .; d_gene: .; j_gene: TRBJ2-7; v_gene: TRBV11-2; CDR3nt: TGTGCCAGCTCCTTGGACGTGGGGTACGAGCAGTACTTC; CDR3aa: CASSLDVGYEQYF
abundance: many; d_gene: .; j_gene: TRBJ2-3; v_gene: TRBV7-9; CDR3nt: TGTGCCAGCAGCCGGACAAGGACAGGCGGGGGAAGCACAGATACGCAGTATTTT; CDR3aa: CASSRTRTGGGSTDTQYF
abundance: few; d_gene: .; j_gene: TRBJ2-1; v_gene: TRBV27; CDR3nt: TGTGCCAGCAGTGTCTCTAGCCGCAATGAGCAGTTCTTC; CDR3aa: CASSVSSRNEQFF
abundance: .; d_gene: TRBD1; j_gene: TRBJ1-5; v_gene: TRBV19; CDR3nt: TGTGCCAGCACATTTGGGACAGGGGGCGTTATTACCCATAATCAGCCCCAGCATTTT; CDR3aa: CASTFGTGGVITHNQPQHF
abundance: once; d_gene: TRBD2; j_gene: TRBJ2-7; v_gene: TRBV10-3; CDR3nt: TGTGCCATCAGGGTCGGGACTAGAGACTACGAGCAGTACTTC; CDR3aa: CAIRVGTRDYEQYF
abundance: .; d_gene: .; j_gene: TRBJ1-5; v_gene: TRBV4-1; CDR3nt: TGCGCCAGCAGCCAAGGCGAATTAAGCAATCAGCCCCAGCATTTT; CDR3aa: CASSQGELSNQPQHF
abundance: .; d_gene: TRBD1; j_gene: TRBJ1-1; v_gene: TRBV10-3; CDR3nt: TGTGCCATCAGTCGGACAGGGAACACTGAAGCTTTCTTT; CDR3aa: CAISRTGNTEAFF
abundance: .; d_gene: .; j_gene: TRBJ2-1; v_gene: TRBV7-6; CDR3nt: TGTGCCAGCAGCTTAGGAAAACGAGGGCAGTTCTTC; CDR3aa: CASSLGKRGQFF
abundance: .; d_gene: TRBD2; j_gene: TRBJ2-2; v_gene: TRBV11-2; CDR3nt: TGTGCCAGCAGCTTAGATCGACTAGCGGGGACGACCGGGGAGCTGTTTTTT; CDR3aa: CASSLDRLAGTTGELFF
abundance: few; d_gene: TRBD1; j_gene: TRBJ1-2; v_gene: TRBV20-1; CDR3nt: TGCAGTGCCGGGACAGGGGGTTTTAGCGCTCGTGGCTACACCTTC; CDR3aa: CSAGTGGFSARGYTF
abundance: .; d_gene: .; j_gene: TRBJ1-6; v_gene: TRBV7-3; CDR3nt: TGTGCCAGCAGCTCCCCCGACGGGGTCAATTCACCCCTCCACTTT; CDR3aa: CASSSPDGVNSPLHF
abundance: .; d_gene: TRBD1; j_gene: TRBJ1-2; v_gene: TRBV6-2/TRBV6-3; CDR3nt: TGTGCCAGCAGTTCCCCGGACAGGGCGAACTATGGCTACACCTTC; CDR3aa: CASSSPDRANYGYTF
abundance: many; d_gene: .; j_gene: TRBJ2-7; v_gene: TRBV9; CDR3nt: TGTGCCAGCAGCGAGTCCCTGAGGGGGAGCTCCTACGAGCAGTACTTC; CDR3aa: CASSESLRGSSYEQYF